These 12 T cell receptor beta chains came from one sample sequenced in a study of Ad26.COV2.S vaccination and SARS-CoV-2 variants (dated by TCRdb to the early 2020s). Libraries were made using the immunoSEQ multiplex PCR assay. TCRdb re-hosts the immuneACCESS table, in-frame sequences only. Its copies lack some clones; in the studies checked, an unresolved V gene accounts for under half of them, and the cause for the rest is not known. The sample data list some 500,000 clones, and roughly nine tenths of these were observed just once. The ten largest make up 2% to 3% of the sample. Read against the paper, the sample's treatment or condition label means: 19 received Ad26.COV2.S at low or high dose, single or two shots; several received placebo; per-sample allocation not given. For vaccine and placebo recipients, repertoires were sequenced using samples collected on day 63 after the first injection.

Sequenced here: peripheral blood, sampled in a trial of Ad26.COV2.S vaccine versus placebo. The origin of the receptors is a person aged 18-60 years who received the Ad26.COV2.S COVID-19 vaccine or a placebo.

Notes on this clone: This CDR3 is also generated by other DNA sequences in the sample. The chain has TRBV18 and TRBJ1-2, with D perhaps TRBD1 (6 bases). Germline V gene data show CDR1 as KGHSH and CDR2 as LQKENI. V gave up 3 bases and J gave up 3 bases, with 14 bases separating them. The CDR3 runs 15 residues. The CDR3: CASSPPLGTHYGYTF. DNA of the CDR3: TGTGCCAGCTCACCCCCCCTTGGGACACACTATGGCTACACCTTC.

The rearrangement joins TRBV5-4 to TRBJ1-6; 11 bases line up with TRBD1. The CDR3 loop spans 17 amino acids. The germline CDR1 and CDR2 sequences are SGHNT and YYREEE (reference sequence). The junction had 5 bases not matched to a gene; V was cut back by 0 bases and J by 6 bases. Here the CDR3 reads CASSLGGGTGGNSPLHF. The DNA of the CDR3 is TGTGCCAGCAGCTTGGGGGGTGGGACAGGGGGTAATTCACCCCTCCACTTT.

The V call is TRBV30, the J call TRBJ1-3, with D uncertain. The germline gives CDR1 GTSNPN, CDR2 SVGIG (reference sequence). The CDR3 is made up of 17 amino acids. Deletions cut 2 bases from V and 0 bases from J, with 17 bases between. CDR3 sequence (DNA): TGTGCCTGGAGTATCTGGGAACGGAGACTCTCTGGAAACACCATATATTTT. Translating it yields CAWSIWERRLSGNTIYF.

The chain uses TRBV5-4 and TRBJ1-1; D perhaps matches TRBD1 (5 bases). Germline V gene sequence: CDR1 SGHNT, CDR2 YYREEE (reference sequence). The CDR3 consists of 17 residues. The V and J ends lost 0 bases and 0 bases respectively, with 15 bases between them. The CDR3 coding sequence is TGTGCCAGCAGCTTGGCTCCCCGACGGGGGATGAACACTGAAGCTTTCTTT. This codes for CASSLAPRRGMNTEAFF.

The chain joins TRBV28 to TRBJ1-1; maybe TRBD1 (5 bases). Germline values: CDR1 MDHEN, CDR2 SYDVKM. Trimming removed 3 bases from V and 1 base from J, with 18 bases in between. The CDR3 contains 17 residues. CDR3 DNA sequence: TGTGCCAGCAGTTTCTTCGTTGGGAGGGGTGAGAACACTGAAGCTTTCTTT. Residues: CASSFFVGRGENTEAFF. Filled out from reference TRBV28 and TRBJ1-1, the complete variable domain reads DVKVTQSSRYLVKRTGEKVFLECVQDMDHENMFWYRQDPGLGLRLIYFSYDVKMKEKGDIPEGYSVSREKKERFSLILESASTNQTSMYLCASSFFVGRGENTEAFFGQGTRLTVV.

A word on this clone: One end of the junction varies from germline; a read error may be responsible. V and J are TRBV4-3 and TRBJ2-5, with D possibly matching TRBD2 (7 bases). CDR1 and CDR2 (germline): LGHNA, YSLEER. This CDR3 is built from 17 residues. CDR3 amino acids: CARSRLVGGRGQETQYF. The CDR3 DNA reads TGCGCCCGCAGCCGGCTAGTGGGGGGGCGGGGCCAAGAGACCCAGTACTTC.

This clone was picked up one time. The chain employs TRBV3-1 (or the pseudogene TRBV3-2) and TRBJ1-2, with D unclear. CDR3 size: 15 residues. Trimming cost V 4 bases and J 0 bases, with 12 bases left between them. Germline V CDR1 and CDR2: LGHDT, YNNKEL (reference sequence). Written as DNA, the CDR3 is TGTGCCAGCAGCCGGGCAGCGTTAGCTAACTATGGCTACACCTTC. Protein: CASSRAALANYGYTF.

This sequence joins TRBV4-1 and TRBJ1-4; D remains ambiguous. V was clipped by 3 bases and J by 0 bases, with 14 bases between them. Per the germline V gene, CDR1 is MGHRA and CDR2 is YSYEKL. The CDR3 contains 17 residues. CDR3 sequence reads: CASSHREGFSTNEKLFF. CDR3 in DNA: TGCGCCAGCAGCCATAGGGAGGGATTCTCAACTAATGAAAAACTGTTTTTT.

This clone was detected once. V gene TRBV6-2 or TRBV6-3 combines with J gene TRBJ2-6; D possibly corresponds to TRBD1 (8 bases). Trimming left V 3 bases short and J 4 bases short, with 16 bases between. The germline gives CDR1 MNHEY, CDR2 SVGEGT. The CDR3 runs 17 residues. CDR3 bases: TGTGCCAGCAGTTATCACAGGGGGGGATCAGGGGCCAACGTCCTGACTTTC. This encodes CASSYHRGGSGANVLTF.

A single count supports this clone. The rearrangement joins TRBV19 to TRBJ1-1, with D possibly TRBD1 on 5 matching bases. This CDR3 contains 15 residues. Germline CDR1 is LNHDA and CDR2 is SQIVND (reference sequence). V lost 3 bases to trimming and J lost 3 bases, with 14 bases between them. DNA of the CDR3: TGTGCCAGTAGTATTGGGGCCACAGGATACACTGAAGCTTTCTTT. Translating gives CASSIGATGYTEAFF.

The V gene is TRBV18, the J gene TRBJ1-5; a possible D gene is TRBD1 (6 bases). This CDR3 is built from 24 residues. V gave up 0 bases and J gave up 3 bases, with 36 bases separating them. CDR1 is KGHSH and CDR2 is LQKENI in the germline V gene. Here the CDR3 DNA reads TGTGCCAGCTCACCACCGATCGGCAAAGGAATGGGGGCCCGGGTTGAAGGGGACAATCAGCCCCAGCATTTT. It codes for CASSPPIGKGMGARVEGDNQPQHF.

The CDR3 region is CASSLSPWAGLGRSQGNQPQHF. Written as DNA, the CDR3 is TGCGCCAGCAGCTTGTCCCCGTGGGCAGGGCTGGGGAGGAGTCAAGGGAATCAGCCCCAGCATTTT. J is TRBJ1-5 and V is TRBV5-1; D may be TRBD1 (5 bases). V was trimmed by 1 base and J by 4 bases, leaving 33 bases between them. CDR3 size: 22 residues. Germline CDR1 SGHRS, CDR2 YFSETQ.